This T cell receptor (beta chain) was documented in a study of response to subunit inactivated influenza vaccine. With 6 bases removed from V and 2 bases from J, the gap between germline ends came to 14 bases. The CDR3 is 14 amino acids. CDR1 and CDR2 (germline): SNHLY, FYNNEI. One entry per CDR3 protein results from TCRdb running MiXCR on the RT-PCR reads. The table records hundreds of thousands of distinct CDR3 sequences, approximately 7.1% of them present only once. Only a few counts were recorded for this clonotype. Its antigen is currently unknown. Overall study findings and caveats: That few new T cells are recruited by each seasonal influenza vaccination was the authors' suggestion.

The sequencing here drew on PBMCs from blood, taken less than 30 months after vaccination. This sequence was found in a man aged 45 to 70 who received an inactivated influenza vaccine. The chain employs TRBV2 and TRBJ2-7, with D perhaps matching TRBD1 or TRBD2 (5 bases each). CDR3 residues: CASRGTAVAYEQYF. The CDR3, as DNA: TGTGCCAGCAGGGGGACGGCAGTTGCCTACGAGCAGTACTTC. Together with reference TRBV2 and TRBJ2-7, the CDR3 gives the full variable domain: EPEVTQTPSHQVTQMGQEVILRCVPISNHLYFYWYRQILGQKVEFLVSFYNNEISEKSEIFDDQFSVERPDGSNFTLKIRSTKLEDSAMYFCASRGTAVAYEQYFGPGTRLTVT.